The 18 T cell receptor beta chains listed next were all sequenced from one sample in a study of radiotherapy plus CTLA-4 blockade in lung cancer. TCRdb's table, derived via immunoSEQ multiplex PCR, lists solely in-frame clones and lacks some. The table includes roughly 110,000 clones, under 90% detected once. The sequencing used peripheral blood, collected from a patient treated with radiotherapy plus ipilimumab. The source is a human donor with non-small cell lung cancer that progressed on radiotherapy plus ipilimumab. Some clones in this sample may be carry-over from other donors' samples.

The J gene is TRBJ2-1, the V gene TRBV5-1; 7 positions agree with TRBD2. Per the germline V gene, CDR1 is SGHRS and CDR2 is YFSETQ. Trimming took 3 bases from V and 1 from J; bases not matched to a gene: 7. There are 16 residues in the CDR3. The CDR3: CASSYDPSGSYNEQFF. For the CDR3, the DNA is TGCGCCAGCAGCTACGATCCTAGCGGTTCCTACAATGAGCAGTTCTTC.

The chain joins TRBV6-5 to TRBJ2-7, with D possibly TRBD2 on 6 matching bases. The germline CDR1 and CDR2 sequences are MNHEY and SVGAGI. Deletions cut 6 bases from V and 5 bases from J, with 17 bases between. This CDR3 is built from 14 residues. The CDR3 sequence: CASRDYNMIDEQYF. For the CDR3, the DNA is TGTGCCAGCAGGGACTACAACATGATTGACGAGCAGTACTTC.

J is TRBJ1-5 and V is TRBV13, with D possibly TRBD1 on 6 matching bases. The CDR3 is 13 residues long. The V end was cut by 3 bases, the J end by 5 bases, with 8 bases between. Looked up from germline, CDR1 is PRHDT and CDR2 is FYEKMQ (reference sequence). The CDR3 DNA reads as TGTGCCAGCAGCTTCGGACAGTATCAGCCCCAGCATTTT. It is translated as CASSFGQYQPQHF.

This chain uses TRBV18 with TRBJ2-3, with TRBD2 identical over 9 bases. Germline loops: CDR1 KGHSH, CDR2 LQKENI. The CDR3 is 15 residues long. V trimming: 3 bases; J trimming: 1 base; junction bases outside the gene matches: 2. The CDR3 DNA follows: TGTGCCAGCTCACCTCGGACTAGCGGCACAGATACGCAGTATTTT. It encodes CASSPRTSGTDTQYF.

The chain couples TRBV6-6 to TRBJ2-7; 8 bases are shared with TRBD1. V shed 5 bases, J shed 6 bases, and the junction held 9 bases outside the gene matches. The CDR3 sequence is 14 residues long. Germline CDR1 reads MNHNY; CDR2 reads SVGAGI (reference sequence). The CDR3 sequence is CASSGRTGILEQYF. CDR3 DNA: TGTGCCAGCAGTGGACGGACAGGGATTCTCGAGCAGTACTTC.

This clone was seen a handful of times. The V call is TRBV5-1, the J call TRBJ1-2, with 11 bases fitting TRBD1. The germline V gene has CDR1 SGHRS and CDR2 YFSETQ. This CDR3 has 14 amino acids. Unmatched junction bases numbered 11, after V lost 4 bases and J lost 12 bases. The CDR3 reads CASSTGQGVGEDTF. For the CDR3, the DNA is TGCGCCAGCAGCACGGGACAGGGGGTGGGTGAAGACACCTTC.

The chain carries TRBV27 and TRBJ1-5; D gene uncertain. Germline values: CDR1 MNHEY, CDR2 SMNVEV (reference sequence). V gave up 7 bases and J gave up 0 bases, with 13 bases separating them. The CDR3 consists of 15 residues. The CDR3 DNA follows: TGTGCCAGCAAGATGGTGTGGTATAGCAATCAGCCCCAGCATTTT. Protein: CASKMVWYSNQPQHF.

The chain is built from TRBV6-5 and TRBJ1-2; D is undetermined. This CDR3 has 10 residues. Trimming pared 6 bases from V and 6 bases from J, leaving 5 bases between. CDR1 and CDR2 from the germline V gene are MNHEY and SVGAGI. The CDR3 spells CASRVHGYTF. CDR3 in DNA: TGTGCCAGCAGAGTACATGGCTACACCTTC.

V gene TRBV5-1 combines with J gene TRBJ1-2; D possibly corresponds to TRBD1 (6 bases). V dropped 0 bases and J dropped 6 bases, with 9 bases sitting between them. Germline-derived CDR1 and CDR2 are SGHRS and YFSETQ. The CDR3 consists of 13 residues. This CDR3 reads CASSLAGADGYTF. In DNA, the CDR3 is TGCGCCAGCAGCTTGGCGGGGGCCGATGGCTACACCTTC.

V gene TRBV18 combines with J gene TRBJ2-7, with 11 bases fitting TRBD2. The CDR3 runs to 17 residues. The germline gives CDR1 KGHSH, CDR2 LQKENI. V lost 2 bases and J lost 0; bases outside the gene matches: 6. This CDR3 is CASSPRGLAGGSYEQYF. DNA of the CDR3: TGTGCCAGCTCACCAAGGGGGCTAGCGGGGGGCTCCTACGAGCAGTACTTC.

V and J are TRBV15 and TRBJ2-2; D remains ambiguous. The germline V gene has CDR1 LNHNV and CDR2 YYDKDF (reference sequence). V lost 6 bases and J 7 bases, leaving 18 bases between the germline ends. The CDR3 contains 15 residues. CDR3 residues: CATRPRGGPIGELFF. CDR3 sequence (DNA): TGTGCCACCAGACCCCGAGGTGGACCCATCGGGGAGCTGTTTTTT.

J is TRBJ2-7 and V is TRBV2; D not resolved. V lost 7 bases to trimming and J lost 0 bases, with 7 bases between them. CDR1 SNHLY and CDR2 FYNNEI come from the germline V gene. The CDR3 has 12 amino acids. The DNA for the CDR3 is TGTGCCAGCACACAGAGCTCCTACGAGCAGTACTTC. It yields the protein CASTQSSYEQYF.

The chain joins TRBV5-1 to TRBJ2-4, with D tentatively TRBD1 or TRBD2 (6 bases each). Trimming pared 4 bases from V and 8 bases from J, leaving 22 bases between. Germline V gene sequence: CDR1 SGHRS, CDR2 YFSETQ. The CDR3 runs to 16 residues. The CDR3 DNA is TGCGCCAGCAGCGTCCTTTTCTCCGGGGGCACGGACATTCAGTACTTC. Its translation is CASSVLFSGGTDIQYF.

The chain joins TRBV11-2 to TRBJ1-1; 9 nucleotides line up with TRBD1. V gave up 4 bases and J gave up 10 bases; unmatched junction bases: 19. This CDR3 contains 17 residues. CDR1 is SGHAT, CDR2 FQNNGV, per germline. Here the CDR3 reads CASSSRLGQGGLAGAFF. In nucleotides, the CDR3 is TGTGCCAGCAGCTCTAGGCTGGGACAGGGTGGTTTAGCGGGAGCTTTCTTT.

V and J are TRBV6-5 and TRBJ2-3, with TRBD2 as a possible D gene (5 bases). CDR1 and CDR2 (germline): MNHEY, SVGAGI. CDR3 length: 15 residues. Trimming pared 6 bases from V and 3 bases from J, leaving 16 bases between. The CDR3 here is CASSLIRGSTDTQYF. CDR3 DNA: TGTGCCAGCAGCCTAATACGGGGTTCAACAGATACGCAGTATTTT.

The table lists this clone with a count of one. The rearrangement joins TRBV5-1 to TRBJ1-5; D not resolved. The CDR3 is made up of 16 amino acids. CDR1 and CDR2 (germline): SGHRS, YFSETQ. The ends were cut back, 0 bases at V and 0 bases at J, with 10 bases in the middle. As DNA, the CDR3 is TGCGCCAGCAGCTTGGTGGGCCCAAGTAGCAATCAGCCCCAGCATTTT. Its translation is CASSLVGPSSNQPQHF.

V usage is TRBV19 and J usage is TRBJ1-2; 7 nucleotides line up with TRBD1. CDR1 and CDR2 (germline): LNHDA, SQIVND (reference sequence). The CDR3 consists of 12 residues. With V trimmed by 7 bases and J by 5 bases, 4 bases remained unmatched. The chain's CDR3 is CASKTGDYGYTF. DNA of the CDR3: TGTGCCAGTAAAACAGGGGATTATGGCTACACCTTC.

CDR3 bases: TGTGCCAGCAGTTTAACCCCCGGGACAGGGACAGATACGCAGTATTTT. Amino acid sequence: CASSLTPGTGTDTQYF. The J gene is TRBJ2-3, the V gene TRBV27; 9 nucleotides agree with TRBD1. V lost 2 bases, J lost 3 bases, and 6 bases stayed unmatched. The CDR3 consists of 16 residues. The V gene's germline CDR1 is MNHEY and CDR2 SMNVEV (reference sequence).